The clone carrying this T cell receptor (beta chain) was observed at least ten times. The antigen remains unidentified. Single cDNA molecules in the library carried unique molecular identifiers attached during preparation. Each CDR3 protein gets one entry after TCRdb re-called the RACE reads with MiXCR. The table lists tens of thousands of distinct CDR3 sequences, around 7% of them singletons. Germline CDR1 reads SEHNR; CDR2 reads FQNEAQ (reference sequence). The V gene lost 3 bases and the J gene lost 1 base, with 5 bases spanning the gap. The CDR3 totals 13 residues. The data were taken from a study of human T cells and chemical hapten exposure. Study-wide context: Patients, chiefly female, had alopecia areata, totalis or universalis. Study-level points and caveats: There was no change with DPC sensitization in TCRs above 1 in 1000 frequency.

Time point defined: pre-sensitization, week 0. Noted treatment: therapeutic diphenylcyclopropenone sensitization with weekly scalp DPC. This receptor was taken from a woman aged 30 to 39 with alopecia areata. Some clones in this sample may be carry-over from other donors' samples. This chain connects TRBV7-9 to TRBJ2-3; TRBD2 is a possible D gene (5 bases). This specimen was whole blood, taken in connection with sensitization to the hapten diphenylcyclopropenone (DPC). DNA for the CDR3: TGTGCCAGCAGCTTTAGCGGCACAGATACGCAGTATTTT. It codes for CASSFSGTDTQYF.